These 15 T cell receptor beta chains were sequenced from one sample in a study of blood T cell repertoires in COVID-19. The method was immunoSEQ multiplex PCR; TCRdb's version includes in-frame clones alone and lacks a portion of them. The sample lists some 330,000 clones; under 90% were seen once. The sequencing sample was made of PBMCs or T cells enriched from blood (not recorded which). These receptor sequences come from a young man who had recovered from COVID-19.

V is TRBV3-1 (or the pseudogene TRBV3-2) and J is TRBJ1-5; D remains unclear. The ends were cut back, 0 bases at V and 9 bases at J, with 12 bases in the middle. This CDR3 contains 14 residues. Germline V lookup: CDR1 LGHDT, CDR2 YNNKEL (reference sequence). CDR3 DNA: TGTGCCAGCAGCCAAGAACCTATTCCGGGGCCCCAGCATTTT. This encodes CASSQEPIPGPQHF.

The V call is TRBV5-1, the J call TRBJ2-5; D is possibly TRBD2 (6 bases). The V and J ends lost 0 bases and 3 bases respectively, with 12 bases between them. Germline lookup yields CDR1 SGHRS and CDR2 YFSETQ. The CDR3 sequence is 15 residues long. The CDR3 DNA reads TGCGCCAGCAGCTTGGTCGGGGGTCGCGAAGAGACCCAGTACTTC. Encoded protein: CASSLVGGREETQYF.

The gene calls are TRBV12-3 or TRBV12-4 and TRBJ2-3, with a possible D match to TRBD1 (5 bases). V shed 7 bases and J shed 7 bases, with 12 bases lying between them. This CDR3 has 12 amino acids. The DNA of the CDR3 is TGTGCCAGCACCCCGGACACGCATACGCAGTATTTT. Translating it yields CASTPDTHTQYF.

The chain couples TRBV18 to TRBJ2-7; 11 bases match TRBD2. The CDR3 sequence is 13 residues long. Germline values: CDR1 KGHSH, CDR2 LQKENI. The ends lost 5 bases at V and 5 bases at J; junction bases unmatched: 2. DNA for the CDR3: TGTGCCAGCTCAGTGGGACTAGCGGACGAGCAGTACTTC. It codes for CASSVGLADEQYF. Together with reference TRBV18 and TRBJ2-7, the CDR3 gives the full variable domain: NAGVMQNPRHLVRRRGQEARLRCSPMKGHSHVYWYRQLPEEGLKFMVYLQKENIIDESGMPKERFSAEFPKEGPSILRIQQVVRGDSAAYFCASSVGLADEQYFGPGTRLTVT.

This clone was seen once. The V gene is TRBV28, the J gene TRBJ1-2, with D possibly matching TRBD1 (5 bases). The CDR3 length is 13 residues. Germline V gene lookup returns CDR1 MDHEN and CDR2 SYDVKM. Trimming left V 10 bases short and J 1 base short, with 13 bases between. The CDR3 loop reads CAILRRVNYGYTF. The CDR3, as DNA: TGTGCCATCCTGCGCAGGGTTAACTATGGCTACACCTTC.

V gene TRBV5-1 combines with J gene TRBJ2-3; D is possibly TRBD2 (7 bases). This CDR3 has 15 residues. CDR1 and CDR2 from the germline V gene are SGHRS and YFSETQ. V was cut by 7 bases and J by 4 bases, with 19 bases left in between. CDR3 bases: TGCGCCAGCCAGTTCGGGGGGCCCGGGGCAGATACGCAGTATTTT. The encoded protein is CASQFGGPGADTQYF.

This clone was counted only a few times. The rearrangement joins TRBV6-5 to TRBJ1-2; TRBD1 agrees at 12 bases. V was pared by 2 bases and J by 8 bases, with 6 bases of the junction left unmatched. The CDR3 loop spans 15 amino acids. CDR1 and CDR2 from the germline V gene are MNHEY and SVGAGI. The CDR3 is CASSYESGTGGGYTF. The CDR3, as DNA: TGTGCCAGCAGTTACGAATCCGGGACAGGGGGCGGCTACACCTTC.

V gene TRBV5-1 combines with J gene TRBJ2-7; a possible D gene is TRBD2 (5 bases). Germline values: CDR1 SGHRS, CDR2 YFSETQ. Between the trimmed V and J ends, which lost 0 bases and 2 bases, there was a span of 9 bases. This CDR3 contains 14 residues. The CDR3 DNA reads TGCGCCAGCAGCTTGGGTGTGGAGGCCTACGAGCAGTACTTC. Translation gives CASSLGVEAYEQYF.

The V and J genes are TRBV11-3 and TRBJ2-3; maybe TRBD2 (6 bases). V shed 6 bases and J shed 1 base, with 17 bases lying between them. The germline V gene encodes CDR1 SGHNT and CDR2 YENEEA. CDR3 length equals 16 residues. This CDR3 reads CASSSRAGWGTDTQYF. CDR3 nucleotide sequence: TGTGCCAGCAGTTCCCGTGCGGGATGGGGCACAGATACGCAGTATTTT.

The genes are TRBV29-1 and TRBJ2-3; 10 positions agree with TRBD1. Germline trimming cut 1 base from V and 2 bases from J; bases unmatched to any gene: 3. The CDR3 is 15 amino acids. Germline CDR1 and CDR2: SQVTM and ANQGSEA. CDR3 residues: CSVEGGQGTTDTQYF. In nucleotides, the CDR3 is TGCAGCGTTGAAGGGGGACAGGGGACCACAGATACGCAGTATTTT.

This chain links TRBV6-5 with TRBJ1-2; no definite D call. Germline V gives CDR1 MNHEY, CDR2 SVGAGI. V gave up 11 bases and J gave up 4 bases, with 14 bases separating them. This CDR3 has 12 amino acids. The CDR3 reads CAAFPGGYGYTF. CDR3 sequence (DNA): TGTGCCGCGTTTCCCGGCGGCTATGGCTACACCTTC.

This clone was counted between two and nine times. The gene calls are TRBV3-1 (or the pseudogene TRBV3-2) and TRBJ1-3; no clear D. Germline-derived CDR1 and CDR2 are LGHDT and YNNKEL (reference sequence). The CDR3 loop spans 14 amino acids. Between the trimmed V and J ends, which lost 1 base and 4 bases, there was a span of 8 bases. CDR3 in DNA: TGTGCCAGCAGCCAAGGGGCGGGAGGAAACACCATATATTTT. It encodes CASSQGAGGNTIYF.

The rearrangement joins TRBV27 to TRBJ2-1; 7 bases are shared with TRBD1. Trimming removed 6 bases from V and 5 bases from J; junction bases left unmatched: 10. CDR3 length: 15 residues. CDR1 is MNHEY, CDR2 SMNVEV, per germline (reference sequence). The CDR3 bases are TGTGCCAGCAGCCTTTGGACAGGACTCGACAATGAGCAGTTCTTC. Its protein is CASSLWTGLDNEQFF.

The chain joins TRBV19 to TRBJ1-2, with TRBD1 matching over 8 bases. The CDR3 totals 15 residues. Germline loops: CDR1 LNHDA, CDR2 SQIVND (reference sequence). The trim removed 1 base at V and 2 bases at J, leaving 3 bases unmatched. The CDR3 here is CASSIATGDNYGYTF. The CDR3 DNA follows: TGTGCCAGTAGTATAGCGACAGGGGACAACTATGGCTACACCTTC.

This clone was seen only once. The V and J genes are TRBV11-3 and TRBJ1-1; TRBD1 agrees at 7 bases. The CDR3 spans 14 residues. Trimming cost V 1 base and J 1 base; bases outside gene matches: 0. Germline V lookup: CDR1 SGHNT, CDR2 YENEEA. CDR3 nucleotide sequence: TGTGCCAGCAGCTTAGGGACAGGGAACACTGAAGCTTTCTTT. Its translation: CASSLGTGNTEAFF.